This TCR beta chain was captured in a study of siplizumab effects on memory and regulatory T cells (dated by TCRdb to the late 2010s). Looking at the study overall: The effect of the anti-CD2 antibody siplizumab on alloreactive T-cell subsets was examined in allogeneic mixed lymphocyte reactions constructed from human PBMCs. What the study reported, not specific to this receptor: Compared with memory T cells, unstimulated naive T cells appeared more diverse, and naive cells seemed to make a substantial contribution to the alloresponse. The cumulative frequency of alloreactive sequences that could be traced back to unstimulated CD4+ memory T cells was significantly reduced by siplizumab. No functional confirmation was obtained for the suppressive function of proliferating Tregs from siplizumab cultures. Among mappable alloreactive CD4+ clones, the Treg-derived fraction averaged around 63% with siplizumab versus around 25% in control reactions. Sequences below about 10^-5 frequency were poorly captured, so only a minor fraction of alloreactive clones could be mapped to unstimulated subsets. Roughly 80-97% of proliferating CD4+ or CD8+ clones could not be assigned a naive or memory phenotype.

Sorted unstimulated T cells, along with proliferating T cells recovered from mixed lymphocyte reactions, underwent TCRbeta CDR3 sequencing. Fresh whole blood from approximately 9 HLA-typed healthy donors was used to isolate PBMCs. On this clone: The target of this receptor is not known. No base quality information exists; no much larger clone differs at one position.

The germline ends are 18 bases apart after V is trimmed by 0 bases and J by 4 bases. As encoded in the germline V gene, CDR1 is MGHRA while CDR2 is YSYEKL. The cysteine opens and the phenylalanine closes a CDR3 of 17 amino acids. CDR3 DNA is the only sequence kept; it has 51 bases, read in frame from the first base. Libraries were built with the immunoSEQ multiplex PCR assay. Some 100,000 TCR templates per sample were assayed by the deep sequencing platform. Genomic DNA extracted from sorted T cells was the material used for TCRbeta CDR3 sequencing. On the study's bioinformatics: The R programming language was used for the clonal analysis of the TCRbeta CDR3 data. Unstimulated samples were compared with post-reaction CFSE-low samples to define alloreactive CD4+ and CD8+ clones. By matching sequences to the repertoires of sorted unstimulated Treg and non-Treg cells, each alloreactive CD4+ clone was assigned a regulatory or non-regulatory origin. TCRdb took this table from immuneACCESS and kept in-frame rearrangements with V and J called. Such tables lack part of the clones; where checked against another copy, unresolved V genes explain under half of the gap, and the rest is unexplained. V and J calls and clone size come straight from that table; D and trimming were deduced from the DNA. The sample profile shows 65,000 to 90,000 clones; 93% of them were found once. The top ten clones comprise approximately 4.5% of the sample.

Here the chain combines TRBV4-1 and TRBJ1-2, with TRBD1 perhaps the D gene, on 5 matching bases. The clonotype was recovered from a human donor in good health. The sample taken for sequencing was CD8+ T cells sorted from blood. CDR3 reads: CASSQDRETGPFYGYTF. In nucleotides, the sequence is TGCGCCAGCAGCCAAGATCGGGAAACAGGCCCCTTCTATGGCTACACCTTC.